The 24 T cell receptor beta chains below all came from one sample that was sequenced in a study of shared clonotypes between healthy human individuals. Only in-frame clones appear in the TCRdb table, and some are missing; sequencing was by immunoSEQ multiplex PCR. This table has 2 million to 3 million clones, 93% appearing once. The sample taken for sequencing was naive CD4+ T cells from PBMCs. The subset is: CD45RA+ positively selected. The receptor set was obtained from a man younger than 30 in good health. Some clones in this sample may be carry-over from other donors' samples.

Notes on this clone: One end of the junction fails to match germline, which may point to a read error. This chain connects TRBV5-1 to TRBJ2-3; D may be TRBD1 (5 bases). The CDR3 extends over 13 amino acids. Per germline, CDR1 SGHRS and CDR2 YFSETQ. The CDR3 nucleotides are TGCGCCAGCAGGTTGGACAACGAAGATACGCAGTATTTT. Protein: CASRLDNEDTQYF.

The chain has TRBV5-4 and TRBJ2-1; D unclear. V was cut by 2 bases and J by 8 bases, with 11 bases left in between. This CDR3 has 13 residues. Germline CDR1 is SGHNT and CDR2 is YYREEE (reference sequence). Written as DNA, the CDR3 is TGTGCCAGCAGCTTCCGCCCGGAAGATGAGCAGTTCTTC. Translation: CASSFRPEDEQFF. Variable domain in full (rest from reference TRBV5-4 and TRBJ2-1): ETGVTQSPTHLIKTRGQQVTLRCSSQSGHNTVSWYQQALGQGPQFIFQYYREEENGRGNFPPRFSGLQFPNYSSELNVNALELDDSALYLCASSFRPEDEQFFGPGTRLTVL.

V is TRBV18 and J is TRBJ2-1; D possibly matches TRBD1 or TRBD2 (6 bases each). V gave up 1 base and J gave up 4 bases, with 11 bases separating them. The CDR3 contains 15 residues. Per germline, CDR1 KGHSH and CDR2 LQKENI. Here the CDR3 DNA reads TGTGCCAGCTCACCACGGGGGGCGGCATACAATGAGCAGTTCTTC. Translation gives CASSPRGAAYNEQFF. Full variable domain (outside the CDR3, taken from reference TRBV18 and TRBJ2-1): NAGVMQNPRHLVRRRGQEARLRCSPMKGHSHVYWYRQLPEEGLKFMVYLQKENIIDESGMPKERFSAEFPKEGPSILRIQQVVRGDSAAYFCASSPRGAAYNEQFFGPGTRLTVL.

The chain couples TRBV18 to TRBJ2-7, with D hard to call. Deletions cut 5 bases from V and 2 bases from J, with 10 bases between. Germline CDR1 reads KGHSH; CDR2 reads LQKENI. The CDR3 sequence is 13 residues long. The CDR3 bases are TGTGCCAGCTCATCGGTGGCGGCCTACGAGCAGTACTTC. Amino acid sequence: CASSSVAAYEQYF.

CDR3: CASSFFGGGEQYF. CDR3 DNA sequence: TGCGCCAGCAGCTTCTTCGGGGGCGGCGAGCAGTACTTC. This rearrangement joins TRBV5-1 to TRBJ2-7; D could derive from TRBD1 or TRBD2 (6 bases each). CDR1 SGHRS and CDR2 YFSETQ come from the germline V gene. The CDR3 consists of 13 residues. The V gene lost 2 bases and the J gene lost 6 bases, with 12 bases spanning the gap.

The V call is TRBV28, the J call TRBJ1-4, with a possible D match to TRBD1 (6 bases). Between the trimmed V and J ends, which lost 3 bases and 8 bases, there was a span of 13 bases. This CDR3 has 14 residues. Looked up from germline, CDR1 is MDHEN and CDR2 is SYDVKM. The CDR3 nucleotides read TGTGCCAGCAGTTTCGGCAGGGGAGGGGAAAAACTGTTTTTT. The encoded protein is CASSFGRGGEKLFF.

The V gene is TRBV9, the J gene TRBJ2-5; D gene unclear. Germline V gene sequence: CDR1 SGDLS, CDR2 YYNGEE. The CDR3 contains 14 residues. Trimming took 1 base from V and 2 from J, leaving 9 bases between them. The CDR3 DNA sequence: TGTGCCAGCAGCGTAATGTCGGGTCAAGAGACCCAGTACTTC. It is translated as CASSVMSGQETQYF. The whole variable domain, filled in from reference TRBV9 and TRBJ2-5, reads DSGVTQTPKHLITATGQRVTLRCSPRSGDLSVYWYQQSLDQGLQFLIQYYNGEERAKGNILERFSAQQFPDLHSELNLSSLELGDSALYFCASSVMSGQETQYFGPGTRLLVL.

The J gene is TRBJ2-2, the V gene TRBV7-2; D is uncertain. V gave up 2 bases and J gave up 6 bases, with 7 bases separating them. Germline V gene sequence: CDR1 SGHTA, CDR2 FQGNSA. The CDR3 totals 13 residues. CDR3 residues: CASSLRPAGELFF. CDR3 DNA: TGTGCCAGCAGCTTAAGACCGGCCGGGGAGCTGTTTTTT. Combining the CDR3 with reference TRBV7-2 and TRBJ2-2 gives the whole variable domain GAGVSQSPSNKVTEKGKDVELRCDPISGHTALYWYRQSLGQGLEFLIYFQGNSAPDKSGLPSDRFSAERTGGSVSTLTIQRTQQEDSAVYLCASSLRPAGELFFGEGSRLTVL.

The chain joins TRBV18 to TRBJ1-2; 9 bases are shared with TRBD1. The V gene end was trimmed by 6 bases and the J gene end by 7 bases; junction bases not matched to a gene: 9. The CDR3 is made up of 14 amino acids. From germline, CDR1 is KGHSH and CDR2 LQKENI. DNA for the CDR3: TGTGCCAGCTCTGAACAGGGGGCCTCGATTGGCTACACCTTC. It is translated as CASSEQGASIGYTF.

This clone was seen just once. Additional DNA sequences in this sample encode the identical CDR3. The chain recombines TRBV19 with TRBJ2-1; D is unclear. Germline V gene sequence: CDR1 LNHDA, CDR2 SQIVND (reference sequence). Trimming pared 1 base from V and 10 bases from J, leaving 5 bases between. CDR3 length: 11 amino acids. CDR3 amino acids: CASSIGPEQFF. For the CDR3, the DNA is TGTGCCAGTAGTATAGGGCCCGAGCAGTTCTTC. Complete variable domain (other parts from reference TRBV19 and TRBJ2-1): DGGITQSPKYLFRKEGQNVTLSCEQNLNHDAMYWYRQDPGQGLRLIYYSQIVNDFQKGDIAEGYSVSREKKESFPLTVTSAQKNPTAFYLCASSIGPEQFFGPGTRLTVL.

As regards this clone: The same CDR3 also results from other DNA sequences found in this sample. This chain connects TRBV18 to TRBJ1-5; a possible D gene is TRBD1 (5 bases). The CDR3 is 13 residues long. CDR1 is KGHSH, CDR2 LQKENI, per germline. The V and J ends lost 2 bases and 4 bases respectively, with 6 bases between them. CDR3 residues: CASSPDRNQPQHF. The CDR3, as DNA: TGTGCCAGCTCACCAGACAGAAATCAGCCCCAGCATTTT.

The rearrangement uses TRBV5-1 and TRBJ2-1; 11 bases fit TRBD2. This CDR3 is built from 17 residues. Germline CDR1 reads SGHRS; CDR2 reads YFSETQ. The V segment lost 4 bases and the J segment 5 bases; nucleotides outside the gene matches: 11. CDR3 loop: CASSPTSGSARNNEQFF. In DNA form, the CDR3 reads TGCGCCAGCAGCCCTACTAGCGGGAGCGCGAGGAACAATGAGCAGTTCTTC.

Notes on this clone: The junction and the germline gene differ at one end; a read error may be behind it. The J gene is TRBJ1-2, the V gene TRBV5-1, with TRBD1 as a possible D gene (6 bases). This CDR3 is 11 amino acids long. In germline, CDR1 is SGHRS, CDR2 YFSETQ. The CDR3 spells CASSSIGGRYF. The DNA of the CDR3 is TGCGCCAGCAGCTCCATCGGGGGGCGATACTTC. Combining the CDR3 with reference TRBV5-1 and TRBJ1-2 gives the whole variable domain KAGVTQTPRYLIKTRGQQVTLSCSPISGHRSVSWYQQTPGQGLQFLFEYFSETQRNKGNFPGRFSGRQFSNSRSEMNVSTLELGDSALYLCASSSIGGRYFGSGTRLTVV.

This CDR3 is CASSSGNLGNTIYF. The CDR3 DNA is TGTGCCAGCAGCTCAGGAAATCTGGGAAACACCATATATTTT. This chain joins TRBV11-2 and TRBJ1-3; no reliable D call. Between the trimmed V and J ends, which lost 4 bases and 4 bases, there was a span of 11 bases. The CDR3 runs to 14 residues. Germline V lookup: CDR1 SGHAT, CDR2 FQNNGV.

The rearrangement joins TRBV15 to TRBJ1-5, with 11 nucleotides matching TRBD1. The CDR3 is made up of 18 amino acids. Germline V lookup: CDR1 LNHNV, CDR2 YYDKDF (reference sequence). After removal of 5 bases from V and 5 bases from J, the junction contained 14 bases not matched to a gene. The CDR3 reads CATSGRTGGLNSYQPQHF. The CDR3 nucleotides are TGTGCCACCAGCGGACGGACAGGGGGCTTAAACTCCTATCAGCCCCAGCATTTT.

The chain combines TRBV4-1 with TRBJ2-2; tentative D call: TRBD2 (7 bases). Trimming stripped 6 bases from V and 7 bases from J, with 18 bases between. The CDR3 covers 15 residues. Per the germline V gene, CDR1 is MGHRA and CDR2 is YSYEKL. CDR3 DNA: TGCGCCAGCAGACTCGGAGGGGGGGCGCTCGGGGAGCTGTTTTTT. It codes for CASRLGGGALGELFF.

The V call is TRBV6-1, the J call TRBJ2-6; possibly TRBD1 for D (5 bases). Germline V CDR1 and CDR2: MNHNS, SASEGT. V shed 4 bases and J shed 1 base, with 8 bases lying between them. The CDR3 sequence is 15 residues long. DNA for the CDR3: TGTGCCAGCAGTGGAAGGGGTTCTGGGGCCAACGTCCTGACTTTC. Protein: CASSGRGSGANVLTF.

The J gene is TRBJ2-1, the V gene TRBV5-1; TRBD1 is a possible D gene (6 bases). The germline CDR1 and CDR2 sequences are SGHRS and YFSETQ. The CDR3 extends over 16 amino acids. V was clipped by 4 bases and J by 4 bases, with 18 bases between them. The CDR3 loop is CASSQTRSGQYNEQFF. The CDR3 DNA sequence: TGCGCCAGCAGCCAGACAAGGTCCGGACAGTACAATGAGCAGTTCTTC.

The chain links TRBV7-3 to TRBJ2-6; 7 nucleotides align to TRBD1. The germline CDR1 and CDR2 sequences are SGHTA and FQGTGA. The CDR3 is made up of 17 amino acids. After removal of 4 bases from V and 0 bases from J, the junction contained 6 bases not matched to a gene. The CDR3 loop is CASSSSGTDSGANVLTF. The CDR3 nucleotides are TGTGCCAGCAGCTCGTCCGGGACAGACTCTGGGGCCAACGTCCTGACTTTC.

V is TRBV5-4 and J is TRBJ1-1, with 8 bases identical to TRBD1. V trimming: 4 bases; J trimming: 0 bases; junction bases outside the gene matches: 8. This CDR3 contains 16 residues. Germline V gene sequence: CDR1 SGHNT, CDR2 YYREEE (reference sequence). CDR3: CASSPWTGSLNTEAFF. The CDR3 region has the DNA TGTGCCAGCAGCCCCTGGACAGGGTCCCTGAACACTGAAGCTTTCTTT.

The CDR3 DNA reads as TGTGCCTGGAGTGCAGGGACGGTGATGGACAATGAGCAGTTCTTC. This sequence encodes CAWSAGTVMDNEQFF. The V gene is TRBV30, the J gene TRBJ2-1; D is possibly TRBD1 or TRBD2 (5 bases each). Germline CDR1 GTSNPN, CDR2 SVGIG (reference sequence). Trimming took off 1 base at V and 5 bases at J, with 15 bases between the two ends. There are 15 residues in the CDR3.

This chain connects TRBV9 to TRBJ2-5, with unresolved D. Trimming left V 2 bases short and J 5 bases short, with 22 bases between. The CDR3 is 17 amino acids. Germline CDR1 reads SGDLS; CDR2 reads YYNGEE. CDR3 loop: CASSVRGPRLMHETQYF. The CDR3 nucleotides are TGTGCCAGCAGCGTGCGTGGGCCGCGACTGATGCACGAGACCCAGTACTTC. The full variable domain, in which reference TRBV9 and TRBJ2-5 provide the parts outside the CDR3, is DSGVTQTPKHLITATGQRVTLRCSPRSGDLSVYWYQQSLDQGLQFLIQYYNGEERAKGNILERFSAQQFPDLHSELNLSSLELGDSALYFCASSVRGPRLMHETQYFGPGTRLLVL.

The chain recombines TRBV30 with TRBJ2-1; D may be TRBD1 or TRBD2 (5 bases each). CDR1 is GTSNPN and CDR2 is SVGIG in the germline V gene (reference sequence). The CDR3 is made up of 11 amino acids. Trimming took 3 bases from V and 8 from J, leaving 8 bases between them. Written as DNA, the CDR3 is TGTGCCTGGAGGGGGGTGGATGAGCAGTTCTTC. It codes for CAWRGVDEQFF. The variable domain in full, with the rest retrieved from reference TRBV30 and TRBJ2-1, is SQTIHQWPATLVQPVGSPLSLECTVEGTSNPNLYWYRQAAGRGLQLLFYSVGIGQISSEVPQNLSASRPQDRQFILSSKKLLLSDSGFYLCAWRGVDEQFFGPGTRLTVL.

V is TRBV5-6 and J is TRBJ2-1, with 9 bases aligning to TRBD2. The CDR3 is 17 residues long. Per the germline V gene, CDR1 is SGHDT and CDR2 is YYEEEE. Trimming removed 4 bases from V and 10 bases from J; junction bases left unmatched: 18. The CDR3 bases are TGTGCCAGCAGCCCAAGACTGACCAGCGGGAGGCTCGCGGAGCAGTTCTTC. Protein sequence: CASSPRLTSGRLAEQFF. The complete variable domain, with remaining parts taken from reference TRBV5-6 and TRBJ2-1, reads DAGVTQSPTHLIKTRGQQVTLRCSPKSGHDTVSWYQQALGQGPQFIFQYYEEEERQRGNFPDRFSGHQFPNYSSELNVNALLLGDSALYLCASSPRLTSGRLAEQFFGPGTRLTVL.